This T cell receptor beta chain was identified in a study of blood T cell repertoires in COVID-19. Trimming removed 2 bases at V and 3 bases at J, with 14 bases between. The germline gives CDR1 MNHEY, CDR2 SVGAGI. This CDR3 comprises 15 residues. The assay was immunoSEQ multiplex PCR, and TCRdb's table has in-frame clones only and misses some. The table includes over 200,000 clones, about 85% detected once. Specimen: PBMCs or T cells enriched from blood (not recorded which). The TCR comes from a man aged 25 to 40 who had recovered from COVID-19. The chain is built from TRBV6-5 and TRBJ2-7; D perhaps matches TRBD1 (6 bases). The CDR3 nucleotides are TGTGCCAGCAGTTACATCTCGGGACATTTCTACGAGCAGTACTTC. Protein product: CASSYISGHFYEQYF.